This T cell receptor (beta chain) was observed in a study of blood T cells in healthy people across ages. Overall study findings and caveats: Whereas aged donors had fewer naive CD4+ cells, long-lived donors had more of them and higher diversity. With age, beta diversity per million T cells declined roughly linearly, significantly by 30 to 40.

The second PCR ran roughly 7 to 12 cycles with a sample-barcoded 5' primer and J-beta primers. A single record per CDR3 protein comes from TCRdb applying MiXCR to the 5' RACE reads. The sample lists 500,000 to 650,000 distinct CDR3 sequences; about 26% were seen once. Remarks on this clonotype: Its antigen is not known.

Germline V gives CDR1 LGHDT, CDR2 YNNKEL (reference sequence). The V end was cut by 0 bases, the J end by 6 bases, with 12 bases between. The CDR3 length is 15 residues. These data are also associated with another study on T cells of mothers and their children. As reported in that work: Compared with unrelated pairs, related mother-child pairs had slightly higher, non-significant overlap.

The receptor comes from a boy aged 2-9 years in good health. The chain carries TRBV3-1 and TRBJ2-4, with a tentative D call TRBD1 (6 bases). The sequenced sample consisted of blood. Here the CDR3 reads CASSQDMGARNIQYF. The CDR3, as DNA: TGTGCCAGCAGCCAAGATATGGGGGCTCGAAACATTCAGTACTTC. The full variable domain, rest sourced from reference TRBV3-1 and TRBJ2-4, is DTAVSQTPKYLVTQMGNDKSIKCEQNLGHDTMYWYKQDSKKFLKIMFSYNNKELIINETVPNRFSPKSPDKAHLNLHINSLELGDSAVYFCASSQDMGARNIQYFGAGTRLSVL.